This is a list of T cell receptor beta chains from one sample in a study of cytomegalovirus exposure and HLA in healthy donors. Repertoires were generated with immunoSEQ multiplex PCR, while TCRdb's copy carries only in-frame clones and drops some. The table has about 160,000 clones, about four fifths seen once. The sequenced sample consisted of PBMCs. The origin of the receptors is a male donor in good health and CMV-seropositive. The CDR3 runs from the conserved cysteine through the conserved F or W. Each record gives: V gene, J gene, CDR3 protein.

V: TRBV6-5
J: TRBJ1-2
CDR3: CASSYSNRGSGYTF

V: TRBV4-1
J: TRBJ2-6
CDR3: CASSQVGVRSGANVLTF

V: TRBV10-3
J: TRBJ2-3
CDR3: CAIRPQGTDTQYF

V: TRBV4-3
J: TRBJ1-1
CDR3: CASGGENTEAFF

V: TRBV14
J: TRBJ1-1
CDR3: CASSLQALNTEAFF

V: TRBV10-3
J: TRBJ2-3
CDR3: CAISEPLGRGTDTQYF

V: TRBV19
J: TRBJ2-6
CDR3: CASRSDRGRSGANVLTF

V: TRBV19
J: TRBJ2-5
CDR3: CASSPGTGAQETQYF

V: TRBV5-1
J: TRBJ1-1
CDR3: CASSLGLGQAEAFF

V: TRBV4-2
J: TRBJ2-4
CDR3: CASSQEASRGKNIQYF

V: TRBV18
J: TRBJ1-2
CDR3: CASSPGGVRYTF

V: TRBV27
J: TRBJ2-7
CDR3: CASSGAYEQYF

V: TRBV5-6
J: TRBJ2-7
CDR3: CASSPGTISYEQYF

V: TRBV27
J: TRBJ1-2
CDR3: CASSLSKGDGYTF

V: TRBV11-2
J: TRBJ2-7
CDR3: CASSLGGTGGAYEQYF

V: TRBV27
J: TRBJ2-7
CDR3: CASSLIQGGSEQYF

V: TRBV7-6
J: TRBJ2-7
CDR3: CASSLGQGASTYEQYF

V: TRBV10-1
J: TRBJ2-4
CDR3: CASSERGTKNIQYF

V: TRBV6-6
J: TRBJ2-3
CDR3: CASSLPGQTRTDTQYF

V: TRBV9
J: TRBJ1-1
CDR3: CASSVELNTEAFF

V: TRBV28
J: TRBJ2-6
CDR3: CASGTGAGANGLTF

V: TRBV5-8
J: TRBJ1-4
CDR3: CASSFRGTNEKLFF

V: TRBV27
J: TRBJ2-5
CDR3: CASSLGASGRQVPRETQYF

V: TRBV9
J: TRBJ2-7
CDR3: CASSETGEYEQYF